The clone carrying this TCR beta chain was seen only once. Germline-derived CDR1 and CDR2 are MNHNS and SASEGT. The CDR3 covers 16 residues. The V and J ends lost 5 bases and 2 bases, in that order; junction bases with no gene match: 7. In making TCR cDNA, 5'RACE template switching added a universal primer site and UMIs to it. MiXCR was run by TCRdb on the 5' RACE reads, yielding one entry per CDR3 protein. The data hold 96,000 or so distinct CDR3 sequences, with more than 7.5% observed a single time. The data originate from a study of T cells after yellow fever vaccination. Study results and caveats: The secondary response was weaker but peaked faster, day 5 versus 15.

This TCR came from a man younger than 35 who received the YFV17D yellow fever vaccine. The sample in question was CD8+ T cells not binding an NS4B(214-222) dextramer, sorted from PBMCs, obtained roughly 15 days after the first yellow fever vaccination. The chain employs TRBV6-1 and TRBJ2-3, with 10 bases that match TRBD2. CDR3: CASSPFLAGVTDTQYF. In DNA, the CDR3 is TGTGCCAGCAGTCCCTTTCTAGCGGGGGTCACAGATACGCAGTATTTT.